This passage covers 22 T cell receptor beta chains from one sample sequenced in a study of chemoradiotherapy in HPV16-positive cancers (dated by TCRdb to between 2021 and 2024). Library creation used the immunoSEQ multiplex PCR assay. Here the immuneACCESS table is served through TCRdb, limited to in-frame sequences with V and J called. Missing clones are a known gap in these copies; in checked studies unresolved V genes cover under half, and the rest lacks a known reason. The sample table records around 4,600 clones; roughly 82% of these occur just once. The ten largest make up around 20% of the sample. Material: tumor tissue, obtained from a patient who underwent chemoradiotherapy. Source of these receptors: a human donor with HPV-associated anogenital cancer.

A word on this clone: At one boundary the junction diverges from the germline segment, which might be a read error. The chain carries TRBV7-3 and TRBJ1-2; 7 nucleotides align to TRBD1. CDR1 SGHTA and CDR2 FQGTGA come from the germline V gene. The CDR3 has 13 amino acids. DNA for the CDR3: TGTGCCAGCAGCGTAACAGGGGTGGATGGCTACACCTTC. The encoded protein is CASSVTGVDGYTF.

This chain uses TRBV5-4 with TRBJ2-2, with 11 nucleotides matching TRBD1. The germline CDR1 and CDR2 sequences are SGHNT and YYREEE (reference sequence). This CDR3 spans 15 amino acids. V shed 3 bases, J shed 4 bases, and the junction held 2 bases outside the gene matches. The CDR3 bases are TGTGCCAGCAGCTCCGGGACAGGGGGCACCGGGGAGCTGTTTTTT. This translates into CASSSGTGGTGELFF.

This rearrangement joins TRBV7-3 to TRBJ2-5; no definite D call. V was cut by 4 bases and J by 2 bases, with 8 bases left in between. The CDR3 runs 13 residues. Germline V gives CDR1 SGHTA, CDR2 FQGTGA. The CDR3 nucleotides read TGTGCCAGCAGCTCATCCTCTCAAGAGACCCAGTACTTC. It yields the protein CASSSSSQETQYF.

The chain combines TRBV5-4 with TRBJ1-5; 11 bases line up with TRBD1. V was clipped by 0 bases and J by 6 bases; unmatched bases: 2. This CDR3 is built from 15 residues. Germline V gene sequence: CDR1 SGHNT, CDR2 YYREEE (reference sequence). In DNA form, the CDR3 reads TGTGCCAGCAGCTTGGGGGGGACAGGGGGTCAGCCCCAGCATTTT. Translating it yields CASSLGGTGGQPQHF.

The rearrangement joins TRBV19 to TRBJ1-2, with a possible D match to TRBD1 (5 bases). CDR3 size: 11 residues. The germline gives CDR1 LNHDA, CDR2 SQIVND (reference sequence). V lost 5 bases to trimming and J lost 7 bases, with 8 bases between them. CDR3 sequence reads: CASSGQGGYTF. CDR3 coding DNA: TGTGCCAGTAGTGGGCAGGGTGGCTACACCTTC. The entire variable domain, with the rest obtained from reference TRBV19 and TRBJ1-2, is as follows: DGGITQSPKYLFRKEGQNVTLSCEQNLNHDAMYWYRQDPGQGLRLIYYSQIVNDFQKGDIAEGYSVSREKKESFPLTVTSAQKNPTAFYLCASSGQGGYTFGSGTRLTVV.

The chain combines TRBV6-1 with TRBJ1-2; TRBD1 matches at 7 bases. The CDR3 is made up of 14 amino acids. V lost 3 bases to trimming and J lost 5 bases; unmatched junction nucleotides: 6. The germline gives CDR1 MNHNS, CDR2 SASEGT. The CDR3 sequence: CASSDRQGAYGYTF. In DNA, the CDR3 is TGTGCCAGCAGTGATAGACAGGGAGCGTATGGCTACACCTTC.

This chain uses TRBV19 with TRBJ2-2; 11 bases line up with TRBD2. After removal of 3 bases from V and 5 bases from J, the junction contained 11 bases not matched to a gene. This CDR3 region has 18 residues. Germline V lookup: CDR1 LNHDA, CDR2 SQIVND (reference sequence). CDR3 sequence reads: CASSIGLAGGLKTGELFF. Written as DNA, the CDR3 is TGTGCCAGTAGTATTGGGCTAGCGGGAGGCTTGAAAACCGGGGAGCTGTTTTTT.

The CDR3 reads CASSQERGTDTQYF. CDR3 in DNA: TGCGCCAGCAGCCAAGAAAGGGGGACAGATACGCAGTATTTT. The genes are TRBV4-1 and TRBJ2-3; tentatively, D is TRBD1 (6 bases). CDR3 size: 14 residues. Per germline, CDR1 MGHRA and CDR2 YSYEKL. The V and J ends lost 0 bases and 3 bases respectively, with 7 bases between them.

The chain carries TRBV27 and TRBJ2-7; 7 bases map to TRBD1. This CDR3 is 12 amino acids long. Germline V lookup: CDR1 MNHEY, CDR2 SMNVEV (reference sequence). V lost 6 bases, J lost 6 bases, and 5 bases stayed unmatched. CDR3 region: CASRTGMREQYF. The DNA of the CDR3 is TGTGCCAGCAGGACAGGGATGCGCGAGCAGTACTTC.

This clone appeared a single time. The chain is built from TRBV28 and TRBJ1-3, with D unresolved. The CDR3 sequence is 18 residues long. Germline V CDR1 and CDR2: MDHEN, SYDVKM. The V end lost 6 bases, the J end lost 0 bases, and 21 bases lay between the germline ends. This chain's CDR3 is CASSPYRRGSGSGNTIYF. CDR3 DNA sequence: TGTGCCAGCAGCCCATATCGCAGAGGGTCCGGCTCTGGAAACACCATATATTTT.

The V gene is TRBV30, the J gene TRBJ2-1, with TRBD2 matching over 13 bases. Per the germline V gene, CDR1 is GTSNPN and CDR2 is SVGIG (reference sequence). This CDR3 spans 13 amino acids. Trimming took 5 bases from V and 9 from J; bases not matched to a gene: 4. In DNA form, the CDR3 reads TGTGCCTGGGGGACTAGCGGGATGTTTGAGCAGTTCTTC. It specifies CAWGTSGMFEQFF.

V is TRBV20-1 and J is TRBJ2-7; D unclear. Per germline, CDR1 DFQATT and CDR2 SNEGSKA (reference sequence). The CDR3 has 11 residues. V was shortened by 3 bases and J by 2 bases, with 5 bases between the two germline ends. The CDR3 nucleotides are TGCAGTGCTAGCGGACCCTACGAGCAGTACTTC. Encoded protein: CSASGPYEQYF.

This clone was seen only a few times. This chain's CDR3 is CASSLWESSGNTIYF. For the CDR3, the DNA is TGTGCCAGCAGCTTATGGGAATCCTCTGGAAACACCATATATTTT. The chain employs TRBV11-2 and TRBJ1-3, with no clear D. The germline V gene encodes CDR1 SGHAT and CDR2 FQNNGV. Trimming cost V 2 bases and J 0 bases, with 8 bases left between them. There are 15 residues in the CDR3.

The V and J genes are TRBV5-6 and TRBJ2-2, with no clear D. From germline, CDR1 is SGHDT and CDR2 YYEEEE. Trimming took 0 bases from V and 2 from J, leaving 8 bases between them. The CDR3 spans 15 residues. Here the CDR3 DNA reads TGTGCCAGCAGCTTGGAGGTCGGAAACACCGGGGAGCTGTTTTTT. Protein product: CASSLEVGNTGELFF.

This clone was seen a handful of times. The chain uses TRBV6-1 and TRBJ2-1; D perhaps matches TRBD2 (6 bases). Germline loops: CDR1 MNHNS, CDR2 SASEGT. The ends were cut back, 8 bases at V and 5 bases at J, with 16 bases in the middle. The CDR3 runs 14 residues. As DNA, the CDR3 is TGTGCCAGCGAGGAGGGCCGGTGGAACAATGAGCAGTTCTTC. Residues: CASEEGRWNNEQFF.

The rearrangement links TRBV13 to TRBJ2-1, with a weak D call TRBD2 (6 bases). V was cut by 5 bases and J by 12 bases, with 23 bases left in between. Germline V gene sequence: CDR1 PRHDT, CDR2 FYEKMQ (reference sequence). This CDR3 region has 15 residues. The CDR3 nucleotides read TGTGCCAGCAGCCCCGCCGGGACTTACAGTGGTGTGCAGTTCTTC. Its protein product is CASSPAGTYSGVQFF.

The chain combines TRBV27 with TRBJ2-1, with D uncertain. From germline, CDR1 is MNHEY and CDR2 SMNVEV (reference sequence). Trimming left V 5 bases short and J 2 bases short, with 10 bases between. This CDR3 is built from 14 residues. The CDR3 is CASSRGDAYNEQFF. The DNA of the CDR3 is TGTGCCAGCAGTCGAGGAGACGCCTACAATGAGCAGTTCTTC.

This chain uses TRBV11-3 with TRBJ2-7, with TRBD2 identical over 9 bases. The CDR3 sequence is 16 residues long. Germline CDR1 is SGHNT and CDR2 is YENEEA. V shed 5 bases and J 7 bases; nucleotides not matched to a gene: 15. The CDR3 here is CASSPLVSGGLGEQYF. The CDR3, as DNA: TGTGCCAGCAGCCCCTTGGTTAGCGGGGGCCTTGGGGAGCAGTACTTC.

The chain has TRBV7-9 and TRBJ2-3; possible D gene TRBD2, 6 bases. V was cut by 5 bases and J by 5 bases, with 20 bases left in between. The CDR3 spans 16 residues. Germline lookup yields CDR1 SEHNR and CDR2 FQNEAQ (reference sequence). CDR3 region: CASSPLMGRGLDTQYF. The CDR3 DNA follows: TGTGCCAGCAGCCCCCTGATGGGACGGGGACTAGATACGCAGTATTTT.

This chain connects TRBV16 to TRBJ2-7; D is uncertain. Trimming removed 4 bases from V and 5 bases from J, with 9 bases in between. This CDR3 spans 12 amino acids. The germline CDR1 and CDR2 sequences are KGHSY and FQNENV. The chain's CDR3 is CASSPNRDEQYF. In nucleotides, the CDR3 is TGTGCCAGCAGCCCTAACCGTGACGAGCAGTACTTC.

This clone is labeled medium-sized (0.01 to 0.1%). The chain employs TRBV9 and TRBJ1-3, with D perhaps TRBD1 (5 bases). Germline CDR1 SGDLS, CDR2 YYNGEE. This CDR3 has 17 amino acids. Between the trimmed V and J ends, which lost 2 bases and 4 bases, there was a span of 19 bases. CDR3 in amino acids: CASSVAPLGESGNTIYF. CDR3 DNA: TGTGCCAGCAGCGTCGCCCCGTTGGGGGAGTCGGGAAACACCATATATTTT.

The V and J genes are TRBV28 and TRBJ2-1; 15 bases fit TRBD2. Germline values: CDR1 MDHEN, CDR2 SYDVKM. V lost 2 bases and J lost 5; bases outside the gene matches: 7. This CDR3 is 18 amino acids long. The CDR3 loop reads CASSLLPGLAGGHNEQFF. CDR3 sequence (DNA): TGTGCCAGCAGTTTACTACCGGGACTAGCGGGGGGACACAATGAGCAGTTCTTC.